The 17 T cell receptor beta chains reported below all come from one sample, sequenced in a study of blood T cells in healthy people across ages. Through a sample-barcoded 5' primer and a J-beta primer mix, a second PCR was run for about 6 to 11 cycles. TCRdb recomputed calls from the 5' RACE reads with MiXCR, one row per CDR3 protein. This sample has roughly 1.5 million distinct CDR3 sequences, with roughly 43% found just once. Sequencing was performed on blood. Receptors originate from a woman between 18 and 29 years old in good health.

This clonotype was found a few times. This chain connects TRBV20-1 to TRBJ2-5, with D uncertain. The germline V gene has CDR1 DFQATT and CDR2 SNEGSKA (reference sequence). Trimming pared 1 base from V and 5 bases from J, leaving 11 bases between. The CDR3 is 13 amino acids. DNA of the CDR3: TGCAGTGCTAGAGTAGGAAGCAGCGAGACCCAGTACTTC. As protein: CSARVGSSETQYF.

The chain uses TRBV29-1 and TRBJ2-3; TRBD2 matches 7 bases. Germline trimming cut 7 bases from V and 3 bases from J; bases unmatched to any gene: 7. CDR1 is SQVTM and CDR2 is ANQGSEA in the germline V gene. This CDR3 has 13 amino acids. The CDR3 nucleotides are TGCAGCGGTGGCGGGGGAGTAACAGATACGCAGTATTTT. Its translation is CSGGGGVTDTQYF.

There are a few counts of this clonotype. CDR3 bases: TGCGCCAGCAGCTTTCAGCTAGCGGGAGAAAATGAGCAGTTCTTC. Its translation: CASSFQLAGENEQFF. The gene calls are TRBV5-1 and TRBJ2-1; 10 bases line up with TRBD2. V gave up 2 bases and J gave up 7 bases; unmatched junction bases: 6. Germline CDR1 SGHRS, CDR2 YFSETQ. The length of the CDR3 is 15 residues.

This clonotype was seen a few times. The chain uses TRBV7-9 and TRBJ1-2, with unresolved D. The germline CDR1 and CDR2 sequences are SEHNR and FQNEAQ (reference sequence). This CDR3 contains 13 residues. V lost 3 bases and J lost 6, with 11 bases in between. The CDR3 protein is CASSFEDVDGYTF. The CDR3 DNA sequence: TGTGCCAGCAGCTTCGAAGACGTGGATGGCTACACCTTC.

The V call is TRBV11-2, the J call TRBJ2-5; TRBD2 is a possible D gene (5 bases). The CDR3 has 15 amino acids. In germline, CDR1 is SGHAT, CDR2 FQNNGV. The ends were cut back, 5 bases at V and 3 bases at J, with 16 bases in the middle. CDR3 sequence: CASSQLLRDKETQYF. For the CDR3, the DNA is TGTGCCAGCAGCCAATTACTCCGGGATAAAGAGACCCAGTACTTC.

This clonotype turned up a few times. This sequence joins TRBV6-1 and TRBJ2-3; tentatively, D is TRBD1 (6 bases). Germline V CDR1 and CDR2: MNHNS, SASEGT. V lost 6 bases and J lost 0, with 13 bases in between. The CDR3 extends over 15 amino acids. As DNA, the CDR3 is TGTGCCAGCAGGAGGACAGAGGGAAGCACAGATACGCAGTATTTT. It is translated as CASRRTEGSTDTQYF.

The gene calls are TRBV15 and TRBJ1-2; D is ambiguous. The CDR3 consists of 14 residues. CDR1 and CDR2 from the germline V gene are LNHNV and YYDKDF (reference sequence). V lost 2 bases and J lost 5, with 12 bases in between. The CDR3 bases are TGTGCCACCAGCAGACCCTTAACGGATTATGGCTACACCTTC. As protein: CATSRPLTDYGYTF.

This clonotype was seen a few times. The chain's CDR3 is CAISYLAGGTDTQYF. In DNA form, the CDR3 reads TGTGCCATCAGTTACCTAGCGGGGGGCACAGATACGCAGTATTTT. This rearrangement joins TRBV10-3 to TRBJ2-3, with 10 bases identical to TRBD2. The CDR3 spans 15 residues. Germline V gene sequence: CDR1 ENHRY, CDR2 SYGVKD. V lost 5 bases, J lost 1 base, and 3 bases stayed unmatched.

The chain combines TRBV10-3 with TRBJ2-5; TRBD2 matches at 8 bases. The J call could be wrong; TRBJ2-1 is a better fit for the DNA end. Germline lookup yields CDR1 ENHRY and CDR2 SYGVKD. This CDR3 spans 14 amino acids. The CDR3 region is CAIQAGATQETQFF. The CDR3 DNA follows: TGTGCCATCCAAGCGGGGGCCACCCAAGAGACCCAGTTCTTC.

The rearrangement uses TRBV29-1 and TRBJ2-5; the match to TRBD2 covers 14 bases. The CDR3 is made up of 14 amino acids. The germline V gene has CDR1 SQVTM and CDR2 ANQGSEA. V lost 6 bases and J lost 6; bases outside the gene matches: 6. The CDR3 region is CSVPGTSGSKTQYF. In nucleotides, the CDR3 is TGCAGCGTCCCCGGGACTAGCGGGAGTAAGACCCAGTACTTC.

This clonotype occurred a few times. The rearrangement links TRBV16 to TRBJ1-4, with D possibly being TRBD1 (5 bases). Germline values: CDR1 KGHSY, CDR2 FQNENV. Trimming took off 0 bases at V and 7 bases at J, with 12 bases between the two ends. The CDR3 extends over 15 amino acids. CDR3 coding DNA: TGTGCCAGCAGCCAATCCCGGGGGAGCGGTGAAAAACTGTTTTTT. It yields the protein CASSQSRGSGEKLFF.

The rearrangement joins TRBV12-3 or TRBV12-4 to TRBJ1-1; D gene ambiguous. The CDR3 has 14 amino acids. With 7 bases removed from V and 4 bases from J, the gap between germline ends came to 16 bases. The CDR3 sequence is CASTPGRGLTEAFF. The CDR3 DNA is TGTGCCAGCACCCCAGGCAGAGGTCTCACTGAAGCTTTCTTT.

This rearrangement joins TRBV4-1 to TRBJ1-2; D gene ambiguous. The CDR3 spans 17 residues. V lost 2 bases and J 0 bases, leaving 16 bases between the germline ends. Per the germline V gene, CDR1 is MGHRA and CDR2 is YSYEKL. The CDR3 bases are TGCGCCAGCAGCCAACGGTTTTTTATCCATTCTAACTATGGCTACACCTTC. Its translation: CASSQRFFIHSNYGYTF.

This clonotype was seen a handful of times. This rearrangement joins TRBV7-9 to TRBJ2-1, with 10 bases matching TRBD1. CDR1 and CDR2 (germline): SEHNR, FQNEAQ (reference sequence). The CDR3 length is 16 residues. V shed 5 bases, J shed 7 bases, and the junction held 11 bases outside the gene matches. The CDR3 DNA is TGTGCCAGCAGCCCTCTTGGCGGGACAGGGGTAAATGAGCAGTTCTTC. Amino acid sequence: CASSPLGGTGVNEQFF.

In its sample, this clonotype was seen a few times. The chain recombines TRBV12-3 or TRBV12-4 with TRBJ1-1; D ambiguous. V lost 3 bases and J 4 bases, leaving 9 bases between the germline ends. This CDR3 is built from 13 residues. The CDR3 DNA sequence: TGTGCCAGCAGTTTTCGGGTGACCACTGAAGCTTTCTTT. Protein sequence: CASSFRVTTEAFF.

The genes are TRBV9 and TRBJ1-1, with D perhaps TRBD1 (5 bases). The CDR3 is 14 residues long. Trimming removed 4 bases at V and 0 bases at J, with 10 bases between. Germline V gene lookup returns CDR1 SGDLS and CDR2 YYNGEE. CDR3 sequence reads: CASSNWDVNTEAFF. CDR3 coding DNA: TGTGCCAGCAGCAACTGGGACGTGAACACTGAAGCTTTCTTT.

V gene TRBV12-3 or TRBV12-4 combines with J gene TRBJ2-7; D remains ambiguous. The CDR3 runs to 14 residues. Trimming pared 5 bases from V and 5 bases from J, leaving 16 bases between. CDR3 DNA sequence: TGTGCCAGCAGTCCCCGGGTCTTGGCAGACGAGCAGTACTTC. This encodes CASSPRVLADEQYF.